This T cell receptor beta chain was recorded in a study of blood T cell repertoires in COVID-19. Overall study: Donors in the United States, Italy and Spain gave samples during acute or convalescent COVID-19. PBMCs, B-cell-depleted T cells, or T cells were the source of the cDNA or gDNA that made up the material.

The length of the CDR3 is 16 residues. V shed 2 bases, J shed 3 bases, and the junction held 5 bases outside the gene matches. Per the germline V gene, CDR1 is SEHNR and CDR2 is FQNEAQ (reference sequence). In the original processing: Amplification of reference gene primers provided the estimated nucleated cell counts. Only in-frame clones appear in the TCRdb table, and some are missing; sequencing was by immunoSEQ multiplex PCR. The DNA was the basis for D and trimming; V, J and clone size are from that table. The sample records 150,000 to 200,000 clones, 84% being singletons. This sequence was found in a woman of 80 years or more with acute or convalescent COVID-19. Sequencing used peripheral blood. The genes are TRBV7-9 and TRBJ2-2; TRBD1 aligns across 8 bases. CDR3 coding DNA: TGTGCCAGCAGCTTACAGGGGGCGCAACACACCGGGGAGCTGTTTTTT. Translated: CASSLQGAQHTGELFF. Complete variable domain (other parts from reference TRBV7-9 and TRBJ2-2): DTGVSQNPRHKITKRGQNVTFRCDPISEHNRLYWYRQTLGQGPEFLTYFQNEAQLEKSRLLSDRFSAERPKGSFSTLEIQRTEQGDSAMYLCASSLQGAQHTGELFFGEGSRLTVL.